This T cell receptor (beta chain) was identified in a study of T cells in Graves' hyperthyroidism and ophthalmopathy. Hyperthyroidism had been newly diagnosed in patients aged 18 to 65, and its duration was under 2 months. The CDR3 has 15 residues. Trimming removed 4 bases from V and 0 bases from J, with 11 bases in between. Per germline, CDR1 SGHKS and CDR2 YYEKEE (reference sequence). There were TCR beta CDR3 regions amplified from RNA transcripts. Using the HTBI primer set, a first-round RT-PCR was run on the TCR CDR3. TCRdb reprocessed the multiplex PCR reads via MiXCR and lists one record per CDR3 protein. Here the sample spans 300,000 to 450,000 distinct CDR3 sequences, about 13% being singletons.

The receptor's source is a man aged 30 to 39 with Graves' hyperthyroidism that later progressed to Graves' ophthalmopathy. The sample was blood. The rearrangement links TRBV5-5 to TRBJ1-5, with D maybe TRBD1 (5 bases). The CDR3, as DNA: TGTGCCAGCAGCCCCAGGGCTTATAGCAATCAGCCCCAGCATTTT. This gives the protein CASSPRAYSNQPQHF. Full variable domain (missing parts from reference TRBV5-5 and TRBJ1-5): DAGVTQSPTHLIKTRGQQVTLRCSPISGHKSVSWYQQVLGQGPQFIFQYYEKEERGRGNFPDRFSARQFPNYSSELNVNALLLGDSALYLCASSPRAYSNQPQHFGDGTRLSIL.